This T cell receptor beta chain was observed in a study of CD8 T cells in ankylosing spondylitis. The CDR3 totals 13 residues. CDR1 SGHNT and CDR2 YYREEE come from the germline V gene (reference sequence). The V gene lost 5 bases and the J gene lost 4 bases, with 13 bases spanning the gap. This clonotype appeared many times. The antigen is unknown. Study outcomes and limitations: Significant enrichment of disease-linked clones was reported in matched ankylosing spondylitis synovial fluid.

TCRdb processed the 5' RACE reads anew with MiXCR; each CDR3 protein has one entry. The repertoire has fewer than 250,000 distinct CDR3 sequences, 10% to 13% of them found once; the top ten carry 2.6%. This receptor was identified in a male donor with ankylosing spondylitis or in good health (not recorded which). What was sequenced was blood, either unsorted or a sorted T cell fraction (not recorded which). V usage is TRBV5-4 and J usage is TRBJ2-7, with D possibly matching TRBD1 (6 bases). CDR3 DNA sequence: TGTGCCAGCAGTGCCGACAGGATATACGAGCAGTACTTC. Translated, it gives CASSADRIYEQYF.